Detailed here is one TCR beta chain. The repertoire was sequenced with immunoSEQ multiplex PCR; TCRdb's copy has only in-frame clones and lacks some. The profile shows some 96,000 clones, roughly 86% of them singletons. The CDR3 totals 14 residues. V dropped 6 bases and J dropped 8; count of bases not matched to a gene: 12. The V gene's germline CDR1 is MNHEY and CDR2 SVGAGI. This entry belongs to a study of T cell responses to AZD1222 COVID-19 vaccine. The receptor was isolated from an adult who received the AZD1222 COVID-19 vaccine. The material sequenced was peripheral blood, taken 28 days after the second AZD1222 dose. This chain links TRBV6-5 with TRBJ1-2; 7 bases match TRBD1. The CDR3 bases are TGTGCCAGCAGACCCCCTACAGGGGATTGGGGCTACACCTTC. It specifies CASRPPTGDWGYTF.